Following are 26 T cell receptor beta chains from one sample sequenced in a study of blood T cell repertoires in COVID-19. Sequencing used immunoSEQ multiplex PCR; TCRdb keeps in-frame clones, though not all of them. Of about 160,000 clones in the sample, over 70% are singletons; the top ten hold around 3.7%. Sequenced: PBMCs or T cells enriched from blood (not recorded which). The receptor source for this set is a woman aged 60-70 years who had recovered from COVID-19.

DNA for the CDR3: TGTGCCAGTAGTACAATGTTGAAGGGGTCCCATCAGCCCCAGCATTTT. It specifies CASSTMLKGSHQPQHF. The chain carries TRBV19 and TRBJ1-5; perhaps TRBD1 as D (5 bases). CDR1 is LNHDA, CDR2 SQIVND, per germline (reference sequence). The CDR3 totals 16 residues. V lost 4 bases and J 5 bases, leaving 18 bases between the germline ends. The full variable domain, completed using reference TRBV19 and TRBJ1-5, is DGGITQSPKYLFRKEGQNVTLSCEQNLNHDAMYWYRQDPGQGLRLIYYSQIVNDFQKGDIAEGYSVSREKKESFPLTVTSAQKNPTAFYLCASSTMLKGSHQPQHFGDGTRLSIL.

The rearrangement links TRBV19 to TRBJ1-2, with D unresolved. Germline CDR1 LNHDA, CDR2 SQIVND (reference sequence). The germline V and J ends were trimmed by 9 bases and 4 bases, with 18 bases remaining between them. The CDR3 contains 14 residues. The CDR3 DNA is TGTGCCAGCGAGGGTCCCGACGGCCCCTATGGCTACACCTTC. Translating it yields CASEGPDGPYGYTF.

This chain uses TRBV19 with TRBJ1-2, with 9 bases that match TRBD1. The J segment lost 6 bases and the V segment lost 5 bases, leaving 7 bases of the junction unmatched. The CDR3 length is 14 residues. Germline V gene lookup returns CDR1 LNHDA and CDR2 SQIVND (reference sequence). The CDR3 loop is CASSPIGQGNGYTF. CDR3 DNA: TGTGCCAGTAGTCCTATCGGACAGGGGAATGGCTACACCTTC.

V usage is TRBV27 and J usage is TRBJ1-1; no definite D call. V was pared by 3 bases and J by 5 bases, with 16 bases between. CDR1 and CDR2 from the germline V gene are MNHEY and SMNVEV (reference sequence). The length of the CDR3 is 15 residues. The chain's CDR3 is CASSFGGEGSTEAFF. The CDR3 DNA sequence: TGTGCCAGCAGTTTCGGTGGGGAGGGTTCGACTGAAGCTTTCTTT.

On this clone itself: Additional DNA sequences in this sample encode the identical CDR3. The chain has TRBV11-2 and TRBJ2-7; D may be TRBD1 (6 bases). The CDR3 extends over 16 amino acids. The germline gives CDR1 SGHAT, CDR2 FQNNGV. Trimming cost V 4 bases and J 2 bases, with 18 bases left between them. The CDR3 DNA reads as TGTGCCAGCAGCTCGACACGGTTACAGGGCACCTACGAGCAGTACTTC. This encodes CASSSTRLQGTYEQYF.

J is TRBJ1-4 and V is TRBV9; the match to TRBD1 covers 11 bases. Germline CDR1 SGDLS, CDR2 YYNGEE. The CDR3 is 17 amino acids. Trimming cost V 2 bases and J 4 bases; bases outside gene matches: 7. This chain's CDR3 is CASSVGDRGTVNEKLFF. CDR3 sequence (DNA): TGTGCCAGCAGCGTTGGGGACAGGGGGACAGTTAATGAAAAACTGTTTTTT.

The chain carries TRBV12-5 and TRBJ1-2; D might be TRBD1 (5 bases). The germline V and J ends were trimmed by 7 bases and 5 bases, with 11 bases remaining between them. This CDR3 comprises 12 residues. Looked up from germline, CDR1 is LGHNT and CDR2 is FRNRAP. In nucleotides, the CDR3 is TGTGCTAGTGCCCGGGGGGAGTATGGCTACACCTTC. It specifies CASARGEYGYTF. Looking up the rest from reference TRBV12-5 and TRBJ1-2 gives the full variable domain: DARVTQTPRHKVTEMGQEVTMRCQPILGHNTVFWYRQTMMQGLELLAYFRNRAPLDDSGMPKDRFSAEMPDATLATLKIQPSEPRDSAVYFCASARGEYGYTFGSGTRLTVV.

The J gene is TRBJ2-7, the V gene TRBV3-1 (or the pseudogene TRBV3-2); 12 nucleotides line up with TRBD2. With V trimmed by 1 base and J by 6 bases, 7 bases remained unmatched. Per the germline V gene, CDR1 is LGHDT and CDR2 is YNNKEL (reference sequence). This CDR3 has 16 residues. CDR3 protein: CASSQGFGLAGLEQYF. CDR3 DNA: TGTGCCAGCAGCCAAGGTTTTGGACTAGCGGGGCTCGAGCAGTACTTC.

V is TRBV4-2 and J is TRBJ2-3; 7 bases are shared with TRBD2. Germline CDR1 and CDR2: LGHNA and YNFKEQ. The CDR3 is 16 amino acids. V lost 1 base and J lost 6; bases outside the gene matches: 10. The CDR3 reads CASSQVGGKDRDTQYF. DNA of the CDR3: TGTGCCAGCAGCCAAGTGGGGGGGAAGGATCGGGATACGCAGTATTTT.

This clone was seen a handful of times. V is TRBV2 and J is TRBJ1-4, with D possibly being TRBD1 (6 bases). Trimming cost V 6 bases and J 6 bases, with 8 bases left between them. This CDR3 spans 12 amino acids. The germline V gene has CDR1 SNHLY and CDR2 FYNNEI. This CDR3 is CASRWTDEKLFF. In DNA, the CDR3 is TGTGCCAGCAGATGGACAGATGAAAAACTGTTTTTT.

This clone is a singleton in its sample. This sequence joins TRBV19 and TRBJ1-1; D possibly corresponds to TRBD1 (5 bases). The germline V gene encodes CDR1 LNHDA and CDR2 SQIVND (reference sequence). Trimming shortened V by 1 base and J by 3 bases, and 9 bases separated the two germline ends. CDR3 length: 14 residues. CDR3 sequence (DNA): TGTGCCAGTAGTATAGGCAGGGTGGACACTGAAGCTTTCTTT. Residues: CASSIGRVDTEAFF.

The chain employs TRBV7-2 and TRBJ2-2; D is possibly TRBD2 (6 bases). This CDR3 spans 15 amino acids. The V and J ends lost 1 base and 4 bases respectively, with 10 bases between them. CDR1 is SGHTA and CDR2 is FQGNSA in the germline V gene. The CDR3 sequence is CASSLGLVGTGELFF. In DNA, the CDR3 is TGTGCCAGCAGCTTAGGACTAGTCGGCACCGGGGAGCTGTTTTTT.

This clone was detected many times. The chain joins TRBV19 to TRBJ2-1; D gene ambiguous. The V end was cut by 8 bases, the J end by 6 bases, with 14 bases between. The germline CDR1 and CDR2 sequences are LNHDA and SQIVND (reference sequence). CDR3 length equals 13 residues. CDR3 protein: CASGWAPSNEQFF. Written as DNA, the CDR3 is TGTGCCAGTGGCTGGGCTCCCTCCAATGAGCAGTTCTTC. Based on the CDR3 plus reference TRBV19 and TRBJ2-1, the full variable domain is DGGITQSPKYLFRKEGQNVTLSCEQNLNHDAMYWYRQDPGQGLRLIYYSQIVNDFQKGDIAEGYSVSREKKESFPLTVTSAQKNPTAFYLCASGWAPSNEQFFGPGTRLTVL.

V is TRBV3-1 (or the pseudogene TRBV3-2) and J is TRBJ2-5, with 8 positions matching TRBD2. After removal of 4 bases from V and 5 bases from J, the junction contained 15 bases not matched to a gene. Per germline, CDR1 LGHDT and CDR2 YNNKEL (reference sequence). This CDR3 region has 17 residues. DNA of the CDR3: TGTGCCAGCAGCCGCCGCAGGGCGGGGGGCCCCGGGGAGACCCAGTACTTC. Protein: CASSRRRAGGPGETQYF.

The rearrangement links TRBV5-1 to TRBJ2-1; 13 bases map to TRBD2. This CDR3 contains 15 residues. V lost 0 bases and J lost 7; bases outside the gene matches: 1. Germline lookup yields CDR1 SGHRS and CDR2 YFSETQ. The CDR3 region has the DNA TGCGCCAGCAGCTTGGTGGGACTAGCGGGGAATGAGCAGTTCTTC. Its translation: CASSLVGLAGNEQFF. Supplemented by reference TRBV5-1 and TRBJ2-1, the full variable domain reads KAGVTQTPRYLIKTRGQQVTLSCSPISGHRSVSWYQQTPGQGLQFLFEYFSETQRNKGNFPGRFSGRQFSNSRSEMNVSTLELGDSALYLCASSLVGLAGNEQFFGPGTRLTVL.

V and J are TRBV18 and TRBJ2-5; 10 nucleotides line up with TRBD1. Germline V gene data show CDR1 as KGHSH and CDR2 as LQKENI. This CDR3 has 16 residues. The V segment lost 2 bases and the J segment 3 bases; nucleotides outside the gene matches: 6. CDR3 loop: CASSPFSGTGEETQYF. The CDR3 nucleotides are TGTGCCAGCTCACCATTTTCCGGGACAGGGGAAGAGACCCAGTACTTC.

The chain is built from TRBV19 and TRBJ2-7, with D unresolved. V lost 6 bases to trimming and J lost 0 bases, with 12 bases between them. Germline CDR1 LNHDA, CDR2 SQIVND (reference sequence). CDR3 length equals 14 residues. The CDR3 nucleotides read TGTGCCAGTAGCCAACTCCCGCCCTCCTACGAGCAGTACTTC. It yields the protein CASSQLPPSYEQYF.

The gene calls are TRBV7-2 and TRBJ2-1, with TRBD2 matching 8 bases. With 5 bases clipped from V and 4 bases from J, the junction kept 10 bases outside the gene matches. Germline-derived CDR1 and CDR2 are SGHTA and FQGNSA. The CDR3 consists of 16 residues. As DNA, the CDR3 is TGTGCCAGCAGCCTGGGGTTATTAGCGGGGTACAATGAGCAGTTCTTC. As protein: CASSLGLLAGYNEQFF.

The J gene is TRBJ2-6, the V gene TRBV5-3, with 7 bases matching TRBD1. TRBV5-3 carries the ORF label, with uncertain function. There are 17 residues in the CDR3. Trimming took 4 bases from V and 1 from J; bases not matched to a gene: 8. CDR3 loop: CARSPGQESSGANVLTF. The CDR3 DNA is TGTGCCAGAAGCCCCGGACAGGAAAGTTCTGGGGCCAACGTCCTGACTTTC.

V and J are TRBV11-3 and TRBJ2-5; 8 nucleotides align to TRBD2. Germline CDR1 is SGHNT and CDR2 is YENEEA. Trimming at V came to 5 bases and at J to 5 bases, leaving 13 bases not matched to a gene. The CDR3 is 16 residues long. The CDR3 reads CASSAGASGREETQYF. In DNA, the CDR3 is TGTGCCAGCAGCGCCGGGGCTAGCGGGCGGGAGGAGACCCAGTACTTC.

This chain joins TRBV15 and TRBJ1-5; D is unresolved. V was clipped by 0 bases and J by 1 base, with 10 bases between them. Germline V gene data show CDR1 as LNHNV and CDR2 as YYDKDF (reference sequence). The length of the CDR3 is 16 residues. In nucleotides, the CDR3 is TGTGCCACCAGCAGAGATGCCAAAGAGAGCAATCAGCCCCAGCATTTT. Its protein product is CATSRDAKESNQPQHF.

V gene TRBV18 combines with J gene TRBJ2-7; a weak D match, TRBD1 (6 bases). The CDR3 sequence is 15 residues long. Germline V gives CDR1 KGHSH, CDR2 LQKENI. The V end lost 6 bases, the J end lost 5 bases, and 20 bases lay between the germline ends. The CDR3 loop is CASSLLGGASDEQYF. CDR3 DNA: TGTGCCAGCTCCCTGCTTGGGGGCGCATCGGACGAGCAGTACTTC.

The V call is TRBV29-1, the J call TRBJ1-5, with 9 bases matching TRBD1. V lost 7 bases, J lost 4 bases, and 8 bases stayed unmatched. Germline assignment: CDR1 SQVTM and CDR2 ANQGSEA. CDR3 length: 14 amino acids. Here the CDR3 reads CSAGDRGINQPQHF. In DNA, the CDR3 is TGCAGCGCCGGCGACAGGGGGATTAATCAGCCCCAGCATTTT.

This clone appeared a single time. CDR3 region: CASSKVGKALHYEQYF. DNA for the CDR3: TGTGCCAGCAGCAAAGTTGGTAAAGCACTACACTACGAGCAGTACTTC. This chain links TRBV21-1 with TRBJ2-7; TRBD2 was called by the table and not checked on the DNA. TRBV21-1 is recorded as a pseudogene. The CDR3 sequence is 16 residues long.

The V gene is TRBV18, the J gene TRBJ2-5, with unresolved D. Germline V gene lookup returns CDR1 KGHSH and CDR2 LQKENI. V was trimmed by 3 bases and J by 3 bases, leaving 11 bases between them. CDR3 length equals 14 residues. The CDR3 sequence is CASSPTRGKETQYF. CDR3 DNA sequence: TGTGCCAGCTCACCGACCAGAGGCAAAGAGACCCAGTACTTC.

The rearrangement uses TRBV5-1 and TRBJ2-7, with D perhaps matching TRBD1 (6 bases). Germline loops: CDR1 SGHRS, CDR2 YFSETQ. The CDR3 is 13 amino acids. Between the trimmed V and J ends, which lost 2 bases and 2 bases, there was a span of 8 bases. The CDR3 here is CASSFPGAYEQYF. The CDR3 DNA follows: TGCGCCAGCAGCTTCCCAGGGGCCTACGAGCAGTACTTC.